This T cell receptor (beta chain) appears in the sequencing data of a study of blood T cell repertoires in COVID-19. The wider study: Acute and convalescent COVID-19 samples came from the United States, Italy and Spain. In each case, the material was cDNA or gDNA derived from T cells, B-cell-depleted T cells, or PBMCs.

Between the trimmed V and J ends, which lost 5 bases and 1 base, there was a span of 8 bases. This CDR3 has 13 amino acids. The germline gives CDR1 SGHTA, CDR2 FQGTGA. Profiled with immunoSEQ multiplex PCR; TCRdb holds only in-frame clones, not every one. The data hold 310,000 or so clones, with 70% to 90% observed a single time. The clonotype comes from an older man with acute or convalescent COVID-19. This chain joins TRBV7-3 and TRBJ2-5; D is possibly TRBD2 (5 bases). Sequences were obtained from peripheral blood. DNA for the CDR3: TGTGCCAGCAGCCGGAGGCCCCAAGAGACCCAGTACTTC. It encodes CASSRRPQETQYF.